This TCR beta chain was identified during a study of shared clonotypes between healthy human individuals. Deep-level assay runs were performed. Profiled with immunoSEQ multiplex PCR; TCRdb holds only in-frame clones, not every one. The sample has more than 2 million clones; about 95% are singletons. Selected positively for CCR7 and CD45RO-negative, naive CD8 cells excluded terminally differentiated effector memory CD45RA+ cells. Adult donors, all healthy and HIV-negative, had no recent acute infections or vaccinations. Germline-derived CDR1 and CDR2 are MNHNY and SVGAGI (reference sequence). This CDR3 contains 11 residues. V was trimmed by 8 bases and J by 3 bases, leaving 4 bases between them. Comments on this clone: Its antigen is still unknown. The sample has other DNA sequences that encode this CDR3 too.

Study findings and constraints: Larger estimated richness was generally recorded for naive subsets relative to memory subsets. Some naive CD4 clonotypes, 4.5% to 5.5%, turned up in common across four donors.

The chain carries TRBV6-6 and TRBJ2-2; D is unclear. The TCR originated in a man between 18 and 35 years old in good health. The source material was naive CD8+ T cells sorted from blood. The CDR3 loop is CASGYTGELFF. In nucleotides, the CDR3 is TGTGCCAGCGGGTACACCGGGGAGCTGTTTTTT.